This entry lists 4 T cell receptor beta chains sequenced from one sample in a study of T-cell memory formation after mild COVID-19. Using its own MiXCR run on the 5' RACE reads, TCRdb lists one record per CDR3 protein. The sample carries hundreds of thousands of distinct CDR3 sequences, roughly a quarter recorded once. Sequencing input: PBMCs or a T cell subset sorted from them (not recorded which). The origin of the receptors is an adult woman who had mild COVID-19 (a few samples of this study predate the infection). Cell type and time point are not known.

This chain uses TRBV7-9 with TRBJ2-7, with D possibly matching TRBD2 (6 bases). The CDR3 extends over 14 amino acids. V lost 5 bases to trimming and J lost 2 bases, with 13 bases between them. Germline values: CDR1 SEHNR, CDR2 FQNEAQ (reference sequence). CDR3 residues: CASSKEGLTYEQYF. The CDR3 nucleotides read TGTGCCAGCAGCAAGGAGGGACTGACCTACGAGCAGTACTTC.

In this sample, this clonotype turned up a few times. The rearrangement joins TRBV20-1 to TRBJ2-3, with 8 bases fitting TRBD2. The ends lost 1 base at V and 3 bases at J; junction bases unmatched: 0. This CDR3 is built from 13 residues. Germline V CDR1 and CDR2: DFQATT, SNEGSKA (reference sequence). The CDR3 DNA sequence: TGCAGTGCTAGAGTAGCGGGGACAGATACGCAGTATTTT. Protein: CSARVAGTDTQYF.

The CDR3, as DNA: TGCAGCGGAGCCTCTTTGAACACTGAAGCTTTCTTT. As protein: CSGASLNTEAFF. The chain recombines TRBV29-1 with TRBJ1-1; the D is unclear. Germline V lookup: CDR1 SQVTM, CDR2 ANQGSEA. The length of the CDR3 is 12 residues. Trimming removed 7 bases from V and 0 bases from J, with 9 bases in between. Full variable domain (missing parts from reference TRBV29-1 and TRBJ1-1): SAVISQKPSRDICQRGTSLTIQCQVDSQVTMMFWYRQQPGQSLTLIATANQGSEATYESGFVIDKFPISRPNLTFSTLTVSNMSPEDSSIYLCSGASLNTEAFFGQGTRLTVV.

The chain carries TRBV7-8 and TRBJ2-7, with 9 bases lining up with TRBD2. The CDR3 consists of 18 residues. V gave up 1 base and J gave up 5 bases; unmatched junction bases: 15. CDR1 is SGHVS and CDR2 is FQNEAQ in the germline V gene. The DNA for the CDR3 is TGTGCCAGCAGCTTAGAAATAGCGGGAGAATCCCTGGGTCACGAGCAGTACTTC. This codes for CASSLEIAGESLGHEQYF.